These T cell receptor beta chains were read from a single sample in a study of CD8+ T cells in alopecia areata. Sequenced by immunoSEQ multiplex PCR; TCRdb stores in-frame clones only, minus some. The sample holds roughly 120,000 clones, about two fifths seen once. The sample comprised CD4+ T cells sorted from blood. These receptors originate from a human donor with alopecia areata. Each CDR3 is given without its conserved first and last residue. The D gene is left open where the match is weak.

v_call: TRBV4-3
j_call: TRBJ1-2
d_call: TRBD1
cdr3_aa: ASSQVVGQGYGYT

v_call: TRBV7-2
j_call: TRBJ2-7
d_call: TRBD2
cdr3_aa: ASSPLVGLGYEQY

v_call: TRBV2
j_call: TRBJ2-2
d_call: -
cdr3_aa: ASSLGLTLSNTGELF

v_call: TRBV9
j_call: TRBJ2-1
d_call: TRBD2
cdr3_aa: ASSVVPAGASYNEQF

v_call: TRBV29-1
j_call: TRBJ1-5
d_call: TRBD1
cdr3_aa: SVLDRGQPQH

v_call: TRBV4-3
j_call: TRBJ1-1
d_call: -
cdr3_aa: ASSLTRGNTEAF

v_call: TRBV30
j_call: TRBJ2-5
d_call: -
cdr3_aa: AWSRRSLETQY

v_call: TRBV28
j_call: TRBJ2-7
d_call: TRBD2
cdr3_aa: ASSTGTSPGEQY

v_call: TRBV29-1
j_call: TRBJ1-1
d_call: -
cdr3_aa: SVLGQMNTEAF

v_call: TRBV2
j_call: TRBJ1-1
d_call: TRBD1
cdr3_aa: ASRRAGTALLNTEAF

v_call: TRBV29-1
j_call: TRBJ1-5
d_call: -
cdr3_aa: SVAGDPDYSNQPQH

v_call: TRBV29-1
j_call: TRBJ2-3
d_call: TRBD2
cdr3_aa: SVTTSGSTDTQY

v_call: TRBV7-9
j_call: TRBJ2-7
d_call: -
cdr3_aa: ASSFGGAPYEQY

v_call: TRBV29-1
j_call: TRBJ2-6
d_call: -
cdr3_aa: SVEPVQGNVLT

v_call: TRBV7-2
j_call: TRBJ1-5
d_call: -
cdr3_aa: ASSLVIGTPMAQH

v_call: TRBV30
j_call: TRBJ2-3
d_call: -
cdr3_aa: AWSSSGSNTDTQY

v_call: TRBV29-1
j_call: TRBJ2-7
d_call: TRBD2
cdr3_aa: SVTGTTTYEQY

v_call: TRBV29-1
j_call: TRBJ1-3
d_call: -
cdr3_aa: SVRQSGNTIY

v_call: TRBV28
j_call: TRBJ2-4
d_call: -
cdr3_aa: ASSPLGRFGTPPAIQY

v_call: TRBV28
j_call: TRBJ2-3
d_call: -
cdr3_aa: ASSSPPGTRADTQY

v_call: TRBV5-1
j_call: TRBJ2-1
d_call: TRBD2
cdr3_aa: ASSLALTSGTLNEQF

v_call: TRBV7-2
j_call: TRBJ2-6
d_call: -
cdr3_aa: ALTIGALSGANVLT

v_call: TRBV27
j_call: TRBJ2-3
d_call: -
cdr3_aa: ASSLPGTDTQY

v_call: TRBV25-1
j_call: TRBJ2-7
d_call: TRBD2
cdr3_aa: ASSEGGGGVQY